The rows below give T cell receptor beta chains drawn from one sample of a study of blood T cells in healthy people across ages. TCRdb ran MiXCR on the 5' RACE reads and lists one entry per CDR3 protein. The sample shows about 1.4 million distinct CDR3 sequences, 45% to 70% of them seen only once. Sequencing input: blood. The receptors here all came from a man aged 18 to 29 in good health. Each CDR3 is given with its conserved first and last residue. The D gene is left open where the match is weak. Not all rows give a size; the values are once, few, many and, for expanded clones, a class.

cdr3_length: 16
v_call: TRBV6-5
d_call: -
j_call: TRBJ2-3
clone_size: -
cdr3_nt: TGTGCCAGCAGTTACACACCAGGGGGGGGATCAGATACGCAGTATTTT
cdr3_aa: CASSYTPGGGSDTQYF

cdr3_length: 14
v_call: TRBV20-1
d_call: TRBD2
j_call: TRBJ2-1
clone_size: -
cdr3_nt: TGCAGTGCTAGAAGGGGCGGGAGGCCCAATGAGCAGTTCTTC
cdr3_aa: CSARRGGRPNEQFF

cdr3_length: 14
v_call: TRBV7-9
d_call: -
j_call: TRBJ2-1
clone_size: -
cdr3_nt: TGTGCCAGCAACTACATGGGACTGAGGGATGAGCAGTTCTTC
cdr3_aa: CASNYMGLRDEQFF

cdr3_length: 14
v_call: TRBV7-9
d_call: -
j_call: TRBJ1-2
clone_size: few
cdr3_nt: TGTGCCAGCAGCTTAAACGGCAGGGGAGATGGCTACACCTTC
cdr3_aa: CASSLNGRGDGYTF

cdr3_length: 16
v_call: TRBV5-1
d_call: -
j_call: TRBJ1-6
clone_size: few
cdr3_nt: TGCGCCAGCAGCTTGGAAGTTGGCCAGTTTAATTCACCCCTCCACTTT
cdr3_aa: CASSLEVGQFNSPLHF

cdr3_length: 15
v_call: TRBV6-1
d_call: -
j_call: TRBJ1-5
clone_size: -
cdr3_nt: TGTGCCAGCAGTGTTCGGCACGATAGCAATCAGCCCCAGCATTTT
cdr3_aa: CASSVRHDSNQPQHF

cdr3_length: 15
v_call: TRBV5-1
d_call: -
j_call: TRBJ1-4
clone_size: -
cdr3_nt: TGCGCCAGCAGCTTGGCCCAGGGACGAGGTGAAAAACTGTTTTTT
cdr3_aa: CASSLAQGRGEKLFF

cdr3_length: 13
v_call: TRBV29-1
d_call: -
j_call: TRBJ2-7
clone_size: -
cdr3_nt: TGCAGCGTTGGAGAGACACTAACCTACGAGCAGTACTTC
cdr3_aa: CSVGETLTYEQYF

cdr3_length: 13
v_call: TRBV5-1
d_call: -
j_call: TRBJ2-7
clone_size: -
cdr3_nt: TGCGCCAGCAGCTTGGCAGATAGGTACGAGCAGTACTTC
cdr3_aa: CASSLADRYEQYF

cdr3_length: 14
v_call: TRBV11-2
d_call: -
j_call: TRBJ2-1
clone_size: -
cdr3_nt: TGTGCCAGCAGTTTAGATCCTTTCGGCTTTGAGCAGTTCTTC
cdr3_aa: CASSLDPFGFEQFF

cdr3_length: 13
v_call: TRBV10-3
d_call: -
j_call: TRBJ1-1
clone_size: -
cdr3_nt: TGTGCCATCAGTGAGTGGACGAACACTGAAGCTTTCTTT
cdr3_aa: CAISEWTNTEAFF

cdr3_length: 14
v_call: TRBV7-9
d_call: -
j_call: TRBJ1-3
clone_size: few
cdr3_nt: TGTGCCAGCAGCTTAGATCAGCCTGGAAACACCATATATTTT
cdr3_aa: CASSLDQPGNTIYF

cdr3_length: 14
v_call: TRBV7-2
d_call: TRBD1
j_call: TRBJ1-1
clone_size: -
cdr3_nt: TGTGTCAGCAGTGTGACAGGGTTGAACACTGAAGCTTTCTTT
cdr3_aa: CVSSVTGLNTEAFF

cdr3_length: 10
v_call: TRBV20-1
d_call: -
j_call: TRBJ2-1
clone_size: -
cdr3_nt: TGCAGTGCTAGCGACCATGAGCAGTTCTTC
cdr3_aa: CSASDHEQFF

cdr3_length: 15
v_call: TRBV3-1
d_call: TRBD1
j_call: TRBJ1-4
clone_size: once
cdr3_nt: TGTGCCAGCAGCCAACCGGGACAGGGTCAAGAAAAACTGTTTTTT
cdr3_aa: CASSQPGQGQEKLFF

cdr3_length: 15
v_call: TRBV20-1
d_call: TRBD1
j_call: TRBJ2-1
clone_size: -
cdr3_nt: TGCAGTGCCAGGAATCCGGGACAGAACTACAATGAGCAGTTCTTC
cdr3_aa: CSARNPGQNYNEQFF

cdr3_length: 17
v_call: TRBV7-9
d_call: TRBD1
j_call: TRBJ2-3
clone_size: few
cdr3_nt: TGTGCCAGCAGCCCTCTCAGACAGGGGCTTCACACAGATACGCAGTATTTT
cdr3_aa: CASSPLRQGLHTDTQYF

cdr3_length: 13
v_call: TRBV12-3/TRBV12-4
d_call: -
j_call: TRBJ2-7
clone_size: few
cdr3_nt: TGTGCCAGCAGTTACTCAGCCAAATACGAGCAGTACTTC
cdr3_aa: CASSYSAKYEQYF

cdr3_length: 13
v_call: TRBV20-1
d_call: -
j_call: TRBJ2-5
clone_size: -
cdr3_nt: TGCAGTGCTAGAATACGGGGAGGAGAGACCCAGTACTTC
cdr3_aa: CSARIRGGETQYF

cdr3_length: 16
v_call: TRBV4-3
d_call: TRBD1
j_call: TRBJ1-2
clone_size: -
cdr3_nt: TGCGCCAGCAGCCAAGAGACAGGGGAAGAACGCTATGGCTACACCTTC
cdr3_aa: CASSQETGEERYGYTF

cdr3_length: 15
v_call: TRBV15
d_call: -
j_call: TRBJ1-2
clone_size: -
cdr3_nt: TGTGCCACCAGCAGAGATCGGGGCGTCAACTATGGCTACACCTTC
cdr3_aa: CATSRDRGVNYGYTF

cdr3_length: 14
v_call: TRBV7-9
d_call: -
j_call: TRBJ2-1
clone_size: few
cdr3_nt: TGTGCCAGCAGCTTGGGTTACTCCTACAATGAGCAGTTCTTC
cdr3_aa: CASSLGYSYNEQFF

cdr3_length: 11
v_call: TRBV7-2
d_call: -
j_call: TRBJ2-7
clone_size: many
cdr3_nt: TGTGCCAGCAGCTTCCTCCACGAGCAGTACTTC
cdr3_aa: CASSFLHEQYF

cdr3_length: 12
v_call: TRBV28
d_call: -
j_call: TRBJ2-1
clone_size: -
cdr3_nt: TGTGCCACCTGCTCGGGTCTGGGTGAGCAGTTCTTC
cdr3_aa: CATCSGLGEQFF

cdr3_length: 16
v_call: TRBV7-2
d_call: -
j_call: TRBJ2-1
clone_size: -
cdr3_nt: TGTGCCAGCAGCTTAGCTTCGGTTAGCTCCTACAATGAGCAGTTCTTC
cdr3_aa: CASSLASVSSYNEQFF

cdr3_length: 13
v_call: TRBV7-8
d_call: -
j_call: TRBJ1-4
clone_size: few
cdr3_nt: TGTGCCAGCAGCCCACCGGACAAAGAAAAACTGTTTTTT
cdr3_aa: CASSPPDKEKLFF

cdr3_length: 16
v_call: TRBV6-1
d_call: -
j_call: TRBJ2-7
clone_size: -
cdr3_nt: TGTGCCAGCAGTTCCGACAGGCCCCTTACTTCCTACGAGCAGTACTTC
cdr3_aa: CASSSDRPLTSYEQYF

cdr3_length: 14
v_call: TRBV5-1
d_call: -
j_call: TRBJ1-1
clone_size: -
cdr3_nt: TGCGCCAGTAGCCACACGGGCCTCGAGACTGAAGCTTTCTTT
cdr3_aa: CASSHTGLETEAFF

cdr3_length: 12
v_call: TRBV3-1
d_call: -
j_call: TRBJ2-5
clone_size: -
cdr3_nt: TGTGCCAGCAGTTTCGATGGGGTGACCCAGTACTTC
cdr3_aa: CASSFDGVTQYF

cdr3_length: 17
v_call: TRBV11-2
d_call: TRBD2
j_call: TRBJ2-1
clone_size: -
cdr3_nt: TGTGCCAGCAGCTTTTTTTCAGGACTAGGAGGCGTTAATGAGCAGTTCTTC
cdr3_aa: CASSFFSGLGGVNEQFF

cdr3_length: 17
v_call: TRBV13
d_call: -
j_call: TRBJ2-5
clone_size: few
cdr3_nt: TGTGCCAGCAGCTTAGCTAATCCTTTTAGCAAAATAGAGACCCAGTACTTC
cdr3_aa: CASSLANPFSKIETQYF

cdr3_length: 16
v_call: TRBV4-1
d_call: TRBD1
j_call: TRBJ1-5
clone_size: -
cdr3_nt: TGCGCCAGCAGCCCAAGCGGGACAGGGCGACGTCAGCCCCAGCATTTT
cdr3_aa: CASSPSGTGRRQPQHF

cdr3_length: 16
v_call: TRBV4-3
d_call: -
j_call: TRBJ1-3
clone_size: -
cdr3_nt: TGCGCCAGCAGCCAAGATAAGTCAGGGGCCCGAAACACCATATATTTT
cdr3_aa: CASSQDKSGARNTIYF

cdr3_length: 15
v_call: TRBV29-1
d_call: TRBD1
j_call: TRBJ2-7
clone_size: few
cdr3_nt: TGCAGCGTCGTATTCCGGGACAGGGGCCTCTACGAGCAGTACTTC
cdr3_aa: CSVVFRDRGLYEQYF

cdr3_length: 15
v_call: TRBV7-2
d_call: -
j_call: TRBJ2-5
clone_size: once
cdr3_nt: TGTGCCAGCAGCTTCGGGGTGGGGGACCCGGGGACCCAGTACTTC
cdr3_aa: CASSFGVGDPGTQYF

cdr3_length: 17
v_call: TRBV7-8
d_call: -
j_call: TRBJ2-5
clone_size: once
cdr3_nt: TGTGCCAGCAGAGGGACTCACGGCTCGGGGCAAGAAGAGACCCAGTACTTC
cdr3_aa: CASRGTHGSGQEETQYF

cdr3_length: 13
v_call: TRBV6-4
d_call: -
j_call: TRBJ1-2
clone_size: few
cdr3_nt: TGTGCCAGCAGGGGGGCGAACAGCTATGGCTACACCTTC
cdr3_aa: CASRGANSYGYTF

cdr3_length: 15
v_call: TRBV12-3/TRBV12-4
d_call: -
j_call: TRBJ1-6
clone_size: -
cdr3_nt: TGTGCCAGCAGTCCCTACAGGGAAGAGAATTCACCCCTCCACTTT
cdr3_aa: CASSPYREENSPLHF

cdr3_length: 13
v_call: TRBV6-5
d_call: -
j_call: TRBJ2-3
clone_size: -
cdr3_nt: TGTGCCAGCAACCCTTTACAGGGAAATACGCAGTATTTT
cdr3_aa: CASNPLQGNTQYF

cdr3_length: 15
v_call: TRBV2
d_call: TRBD1
j_call: TRBJ2-7
clone_size: -
cdr3_nt: TGTGCCAGGGATGGGACAGGGAGAAGGGACTACGAGCAGTACTTC
cdr3_aa: CARDGTGRRDYEQYF

cdr3_length: 14
v_call: TRBV20-1
d_call: TRBD1
j_call: TRBJ1-2
clone_size: -
cdr3_nt: TGCAGTGCTAGAGGGACAGGTACGGGCTATGGCTACACCTTC
cdr3_aa: CSARGTGTGYGYTF

cdr3_length: 15
v_call: TRBV11-2
d_call: -
j_call: TRBJ2-5
clone_size: -
cdr3_nt: TGTGCCAGCAGCTTGTACGAACAGGTCCTAGAGACCCAGTACTTC
cdr3_aa: CASSLYEQVLETQYF

cdr3_length: 18
v_call: TRBV6-2/TRBV6-3
d_call: TRBD2
j_call: TRBJ2-7
clone_size: -
cdr3_nt: TGTGCCAGCAGAACCGGGACTAGCGGGGCGGGTTGGAGCTTCGAGCAGTACTTC
cdr3_aa: CASRTGTSGAGWSFEQYF

cdr3_length: 15
v_call: TRBV5-6
d_call: -
j_call: TRBJ1-4
clone_size: once
cdr3_nt: TGTGCCAGCAGCTTGGGCCCGGTGGGCTATGAAAAACTGTTTTTT
cdr3_aa: CASSLGPVGYEKLFF